One and the same sample provided the 9 T cell receptor beta chains below, sequenced in a study of cytomegalovirus exposure and HLA in healthy donors. 60 Vbeta and 13 Jbeta primers were used in PCR. The method was immunoSEQ multiplex PCR; TCRdb's version includes in-frame clones alone and lacks a portion of them. Seen here are around 95,000 clones, 74% observed once, and the top ten hold under 2%. The sample comprised PBMCs. Receptors were obtained from a male donor in good health and CMV-seronegative.

The V and J genes are TRBV6-1 and TRBJ1-3; 9 nucleotides align to TRBD1. Germline CDR1 and CDR2: MNHNS and SASEGT. After removal of 2 bases from V and 0 bases from J, the junction contained 5 bases not matched to a gene. The CDR3 totals 17 residues. The CDR3 here is CASSEYGTGSSGNTIYF. In DNA, the CDR3 is TGTGCCAGCAGTGAATATGGGACAGGGAGCTCTGGAAACACCATATATTTT.

This rearrangement joins TRBV28 to TRBJ1-1; no definite D call. Germline assignment: CDR1 MDHEN and CDR2 SYDVKM. V was pared by 1 base and J by 6 bases, with 6 bases between. This CDR3 contains 12 residues. CDR3 DNA: TGTGCCAGCAGTTTATCCGGGTCTGAAGCTTTCTTT. Its protein is CASSLSGSEAFF.

A few counts support this clone. This chain connects TRBV6-4 to TRBJ2-1, with 8 bases identical to TRBD2. This CDR3 is 15 amino acids long. Unmatched junction bases numbered 5, after V lost 3 bases and J lost 4 bases. The V gene's germline CDR1 is MRHNA and CDR2 SNTAGT. The DNA for the CDR3 is TGTGCCAGCAGTGAGGGTACTAGCGGATACAATGAGCAGTTCTTC. Its translation is CASSEGTSGYNEQFF.

This clone occurred many times. This chain uses TRBV5-6 with TRBJ1-1, with 7 bases aligning to TRBD1. Germline lookup yields CDR1 SGHDT and CDR2 YYEEEE. Losses at the gene ends were 3 bases for V and 5 bases for J; bases not matched to a gene: 4. The CDR3 sequence is 13 residues long. The CDR3 loop reads CASSSGQQTEAFF. In DNA form, the CDR3 reads TGTGCCAGCAGCTCGGGACAGCAGACTGAAGCTTTCTTT.

V and J are TRBV5-1 and TRBJ1-2, with D uncertain. Trimming cost V 0 bases and J 2 bases, with 5 bases left between them. The CDR3 runs to 13 residues. CDR1 and CDR2 from the germline V gene are SGHRS and YFSETQ. DNA of the CDR3: TGCGCCAGCAGCTTGGAACAAAACTATGGCTACACCTTC. Its translation is CASSLEQNYGYTF.

V and J are TRBV7-8 and TRBJ1-5; tentative D call: TRBD1 (5 bases). V lost 2 bases, J lost 2 bases, and 7 bases lay in between. Germline V lookup: CDR1 SGHVS, CDR2 FQNEAQ. The CDR3 extends over 14 amino acids. In DNA form, the CDR3 reads TGTGCCAGCAGCTTAATACAGGGCAATCAGCCCCAGCATTTT. Residues: CASSLIQGNQPQHF.

J is TRBJ2-7 and V is TRBV11-2; 7 nucleotides line up with TRBD1. The junction had 5 bases not matched to a gene; V was cut back by 2 bases and J by 4 bases. Germline V lookup: CDR1 SGHAT, CDR2 FQNNGV. The CDR3 covers 14 residues. CDR3 region: CASSLWDSMYEQYF. CDR3 nucleotide sequence: TGTGCCAGCAGCTTATGGGACAGTATGTACGAGCAGTACTTC.

V is TRBV11-2 and J is TRBJ2-2, with a possible D match to TRBD2 (6 bases). The germline V gene encodes CDR1 SGHAT and CDR2 FQNNGV. Trimming removed 0 bases from V and 6 bases from J, with 8 bases in between. This CDR3 spans 14 amino acids. For the CDR3, the DNA is TGTGCCAGCAGCTTAGAGGGACTTTCCGGGGAGCTGTTTTTT. It codes for CASSLEGLSGELFF.

The J gene is TRBJ2-2, the V gene TRBV2; possibly TRBD1 for D (6 bases). The CDR3 sequence is 17 residues long. The V and J ends lost 4 bases and 5 bases respectively, with 20 bases between them. The germline gives CDR1 SNHLY, CDR2 FYNNEI. The CDR3 reads CASSVGPETGRTGELFF. The CDR3 DNA reads as TGTGCCAGCAGTGTGGGGCCGGAAACAGGGCGTACCGGGGAGCTGTTTTTT.